These 23 T cell receptor beta chains share one sample of origin, sequenced in a study of blood T cell repertoires in COVID-19 (dated by TCRdb to the early 2020s). Library creation used the immunoSEQ multiplex PCR assay. TCRdb limited this immuneACCESS table to in-frame rearrangements with V and J called. A share of clones is missing; checked studies link under half to unresolved V genes, and the rest is unexplained. The sample profile shows about 240,000 clones; around 81% of them were found once. Jointly, the top ten make up roughly 8% of the sample. Sequences were obtained from peripheral blood. The origin of the receptors is a woman older than 75 with COVID-19, enrolled during active disease.

This clone was detected many times. This rearrangement joins TRBV19 to TRBJ2-7; 7 positions agree with TRBD1. J was trimmed by 6 bases and V by 6 bases; bases with no gene match: 11. Per the germline V gene, CDR1 is LNHDA and CDR2 is SQIVND (reference sequence). This CDR3 region has 14 residues. CDR3 residues: CASSTDTGAGEQYF. DNA of the CDR3: TGTGCCAGTAGCACCGACACAGGGGCGGGCGAGCAGTACTTC.

The chain uses TRBV18 and TRBJ2-7, with D possibly matching TRBD1 (5 bases). Germline assignment: CDR1 KGHSH and CDR2 LQKENI. The CDR3 covers 15 residues. V lost 1 base, J lost 5 bases, and 15 bases lay in between. This chain's CDR3 is CASSPRTIPSDEQYF. DNA for the CDR3: TGTGCCAGCTCACCACGGACAATCCCTAGTGACGAGCAGTACTTC.

The rearrangement joins TRBV21-1 to TRBJ2-3; TRBD2 is the table's D call and was not checked against the DNA. TRBV21-1 is a documented pseudogene. The CDR3 loop spans 15 amino acids. The CDR3: CASSTISGRAETQYF. Written as DNA, the CDR3 is TGTGCCAGCAGCACGATTAGCGGGAGGGCAGAGACGCAGTATTTT.

The chain links TRBV6-5 to TRBJ1-1; D perhaps matches TRBD1 (6 bases). This CDR3 is 13 amino acids long. V lost 6 bases to trimming and J lost 0 bases, with 8 bases between them. Germline CDR1 is MNHEY and CDR2 is SVGAGI. CDR3 region: CASRDSMNTEAFF. CDR3 DNA: TGTGCCAGCAGGGACAGTATGAACACTGAAGCTTTCTTT.

The chain uses TRBV3-1 (or the pseudogene TRBV3-2) and TRBJ2-7; 7 nucleotides align to TRBD2. Trimming removed 5 bases from V and 7 bases from J; junction bases left unmatched: 8. CDR3 length: 13 amino acids. CDR1 and CDR2 from the germline V gene are LGHDT and YNNKEL (reference sequence). The CDR3 loop reads CASSASGAREQYF. CDR3 DNA sequence: TGTGCCAGCAGCGCGAGCGGGGCACGGGAGCAGTACTTC.

The chain links TRBV3-1 (or the pseudogene TRBV3-2) to TRBJ1-1, with 7 bases lining up with TRBD1. CDR1 is LGHDT and CDR2 is YNNKEL in the germline V gene (reference sequence). Trimming cost V 3 bases and J 10 bases; bases outside gene matches: 11. The CDR3 runs to 14 residues. CDR3 protein: CASSHRDSSSAAFF. The CDR3 DNA is TGTGCCAGCAGCCACCGGGACAGTTCTTCAGCAGCTTTCTTT.

The chain is built from TRBV11-2 and TRBJ1-3; 8 positions agree with TRBD1. V lost 5 bases and J lost 4; bases outside the gene matches: 4. The germline CDR1 and CDR2 sequences are SGHAT and FQNNGV. This CDR3 spans 14 amino acids. The CDR3, as DNA: TGTGCCAGCAGCACGACAGGGGCGGGAAACACCATATATTTT. It translates to CASSTTGAGNTIYF.

V gene TRBV28 combines with J gene TRBJ1-2, with TRBD1 matching over 10 bases. CDR3 length equals 14 residues. Germline-derived CDR1 and CDR2 are MDHEN and SYDVKM. Unmatched junction bases numbered 9, after V lost 6 bases and J lost 8 bases. Here the CDR3 DNA reads TGTGCCAGCAGACCGACAGGGGGCCCCTTAGGCTACACCTTC. Its translation: CASRPTGGPLGYTF.

The V call is TRBV12-3 or TRBV12-4, the J call TRBJ1-5; D is unclear. The CDR3 covers 12 residues. Trimming cost V 9 bases and J 6 bases, with 12 bases left between them. The CDR3, as DNA: TGTGCCAGTACTTTCGAACGTCAGCCCCAGCATTTT. It yields the protein CASTFERQPQHF.

V and J are TRBV11-2 and TRBJ1-2; 11 bases fit TRBD1. Germline V lookup: CDR1 SGHAT, CDR2 FQNNGV. The junction had 9 bases not matched to a gene; V was cut back by 4 bases and J by 8 bases. The CDR3 contains 15 residues. This CDR3 is CASSYSGQGAYGYTF. Here the CDR3 DNA reads TGTGCCAGCAGCTACAGCGGACAGGGGGCGTACGGCTACACCTTC.

The V call is TRBV30, the J call TRBJ1-6; TRBD1 matches 7 bases. The CDR3 has 17 residues. Germline V CDR1 and CDR2: GTSNPN, SVGIG (reference sequence). The trim removed 4 bases at V and 1 base at J, leaving 10 bases unmatched. The CDR3 DNA is TGTGCCTGGACAGGGGGGCGGTACGGGTCCTATAATTCACCCCTCCACTTT. It codes for CAWTGGRYGSYNSPLHF.

The gene calls are TRBV20-1 and TRBJ1-2; D is unclear. CDR3 length equals 11 residues. V lost 3 bases, J lost 8 bases, and 10 bases lay in between. Germline-derived CDR1 and CDR2 are DFQATT and SNEGSKA (reference sequence). The CDR3 DNA reads as TGCAGTGCTAGCGGCGGGTTCGGCTACACCTTC. It specifies CSASGGFGYTF.

The chain is built from TRBV7-9 and TRBJ1-5; a weak D match, TRBD1 (6 bases). The CDR3 loop spans 13 amino acids. With 3 bases removed from V and 7 bases from J, the gap between germline ends came to 10 bases. CDR1 and CDR2 (germline): SEHNR, FQNEAQ (reference sequence). In DNA, the CDR3 is TGTGCCAGCAGCTTGGGAGGGGGGCAGCCCCAGCATTTT. This encodes CASSLGGGQPQHF.

V gene TRBV30 combines with J gene TRBJ1-3, with D uncertain. Germline V gives CDR1 GTSNPN, CDR2 SVGIG (reference sequence). The CDR3 covers 15 residues. V lost 0 bases and J lost 0, with 9 bases in between. The CDR3 DNA follows: TGTGCCTGGAGTGTCGGAGGGAACTCTGGAAACACCATATATTTT. Its protein is CAWSVGGNSGNTIYF.

In this sample, this clone turned up once. The chain links TRBV19 to TRBJ2-1; 13 bases match TRBD2. V was clipped by 7 bases and J by 5 bases; unmatched bases: 2. Germline-derived CDR1 and CDR2 are LNHDA and SQIVND (reference sequence). The CDR3 length is 14 residues. As DNA, the CDR3 is TGTGCCAGTACGGGACTAGCGGGGAACAATGAGCAGTTCTTC. Protein: CASTGLAGNNEQFF.

The V and J genes are TRBV6-5 and TRBJ1-1; possibly TRBD1 for D (5 bases). The CDR3 runs 14 residues. Germline loops: CDR1 MNHEY, CDR2 SVGAGI. Trimming cost V 6 bases and J 1 base, with 12 bases left between them. In nucleotides, the CDR3 is TGTGCCAGCAGCCGCGGGGCACCGAACACTGAAGCTTTCTTT. As protein: CASSRGAPNTEAFF.

The CDR3 DNA reads as TGTGCCAGTAGTATAAGGGGTTGGGAGACCCAGTACTTC. This translates into CASSIRGWETQYF. The chain has TRBV19 and TRBJ2-5; D might be TRBD1 (5 bases). Trimming stripped 2 bases from V and 5 bases from J, with 9 bases between. Germline V gene sequence: CDR1 LNHDA, CDR2 SQIVND (reference sequence). The CDR3 is 13 amino acids.

This clone has only a few counts. The genes are TRBV30 and TRBJ2-7; possibly TRBD2 for D (6 bases). V lost 7 bases, J lost 4 bases, and 14 bases lay in between. CDR1 and CDR2 (germline): GTSNPN, SVGIG (reference sequence). This CDR3 contains 12 residues. Here the CDR3 DNA reads TGTGCCTTAGCGGCCTCCGGTTACGAGCAGTACTTC. Translating it yields CALAASGYEQYF.

V usage is TRBV5-5 and J usage is TRBJ2-7, with TRBD2 matching 11 bases. CDR1 is SGHKS and CDR2 is YYEKEE in the germline V gene (reference sequence). Trimming at V came to 4 bases and at J to 0 bases, leaving 6 bases not matched to a gene. The CDR3 has 16 amino acids. In DNA, the CDR3 is TGTGCCAGCAGCCAACCGACTAGCGGGACCTCCTACGAGCAGTACTTC. As protein: CASSQPTSGTSYEQYF.

CDR3 in amino acids: CASSLGLAVTGELFF. The CDR3 DNA reads TGTGCCAGCAGCTTAGGACTAGCGGTAACCGGGGAGCTGTTTTTT. The V gene is TRBV7-3, the J gene TRBJ2-2; 10 nucleotides line up with TRBD2. Trimming took 2 bases from V and 5 from J; bases not matched to a gene: 2. Germline V gene sequence: CDR1 SGHTA, CDR2 FQGTGA. This CDR3 has 15 amino acids.

The rearrangement links TRBV10-1 to TRBJ1-1, with TRBD1 matching over 10 bases. This CDR3 contains 15 residues. After removal of 0 bases from V and 4 bases from J, the junction contained 2 bases not matched to a gene. Germline CDR1 WNHNN, CDR2 SYGVQD (reference sequence). In DNA form, the CDR3 reads TGCGCCAGCAGTGAGTCGGGACAGGGGAGCACTGAAGCTTTCTTT. This encodes CASSESGQGSTEAFF.

The chain has TRBV19 and TRBJ1-5; D ambiguous. Germline values: CDR1 LNHDA, CDR2 SQIVND (reference sequence). The CDR3 runs 15 residues. Between the trimmed V and J ends, which lost 8 bases and 2 bases, there was a span of 16 bases. The CDR3 loop reads CASSKEGGGNQPQHF. The DNA for the CDR3 is TGTGCCAGTTCGAAAGAGGGCGGCGGCAATCAGCCCCAGCATTTT. Variable domain in full (rest from reference TRBV19 and TRBJ1-5): DGGITQSPKYLFRKEGQNVTLSCEQNLNHDAMYWYRQDPGQGLRLIYYSQIVNDFQKGDIAEGYSVSREKKESFPLTVTSAQKNPTAFYLCASSKEGGGNQPQHFGDGTRLSIL.

The table lists this clone with a few counts. V gene TRBV11-3 combines with J gene TRBJ2-7; TRBD2 aligns across 8 bases. Losses at the gene ends were 3 bases for V and 0 bases for J; bases not matched to a gene: 4. This CDR3 spans 15 amino acids. Germline V CDR1 and CDR2: SGHNT, YENEEA. CDR3 coding DNA: TGTGCCAGCAGCTTGCGTAGCGGGACCTCCTACGAGCAGTACTTC. Translation gives CASSLRSGTSYEQYF.